This TCR beta chain was sequenced for a study of PD-1 blockade in mismatch repair-deficient tumors. About the study: Enrolled about 2013-2016, patients had progressing, pretreated mismatch repair-deficient cancers of approximately 13 types.

Clones were sequenced by immunoSEQ multiplex PCR, and TCRdb holds only the in-frame ones, with some missing. Among 100,000 or so clones, 82% were seen once, and the ten largest hold approximately 6.7%. A word on this clone: The antigen remains undetermined.

CDR3 length equals 15 residues. The germline CDR1 and CDR2 sequences are SGHTA and FQGNSA. Trimming shortened V by 2 bases and J by 5 bases, and 15 bases separated the two germline ends. All patients were mismatch repair deficient, assessed by either PCR or immunohistochemistry. Broader study findings: Tumor-resident clones, often absent from pretreatment blood, expanded after pembrolizumab and then contracted.

The source material was peripheral blood, sampled approximately 35 weeks after starting pembrolizumab. The origin of this receptor is an adult with mismatch repair-deficient cancer. This chain joins TRBV7-2 and TRBJ1-2; D uncertain. The chain's CDR3 is CASSLRAIGGYGYTF. Here the CDR3 DNA reads TGTGCCAGCAGCTTAAGAGCCATTGGTGGGTATGGCTACACCTTC.